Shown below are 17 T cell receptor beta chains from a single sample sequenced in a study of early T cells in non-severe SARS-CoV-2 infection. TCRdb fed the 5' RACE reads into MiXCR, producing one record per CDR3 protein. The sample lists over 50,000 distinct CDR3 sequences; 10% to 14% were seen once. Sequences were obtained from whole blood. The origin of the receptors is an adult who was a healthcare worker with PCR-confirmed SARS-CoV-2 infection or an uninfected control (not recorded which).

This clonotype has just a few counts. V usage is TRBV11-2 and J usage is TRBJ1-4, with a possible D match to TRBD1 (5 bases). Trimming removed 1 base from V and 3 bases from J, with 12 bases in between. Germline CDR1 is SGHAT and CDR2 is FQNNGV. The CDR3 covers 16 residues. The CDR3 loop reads CASSLGPTGANEKLFF. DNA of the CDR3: TGTGCCAGCAGCTTAGGGCCCACAGGAGCTAATGAAAAACTGTTTTTT. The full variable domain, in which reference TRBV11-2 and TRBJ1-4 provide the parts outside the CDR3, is EAGVAQSPRYKIIEKRQSVAFWCNPISGHATLYWYQQILGQGPKLLIQFQNNGVVDDSQLPKDRFSAERLKGVDSTLKIQPAKLEDSAVYLCASSLGPTGANEKLFFGSGTQLSVL.

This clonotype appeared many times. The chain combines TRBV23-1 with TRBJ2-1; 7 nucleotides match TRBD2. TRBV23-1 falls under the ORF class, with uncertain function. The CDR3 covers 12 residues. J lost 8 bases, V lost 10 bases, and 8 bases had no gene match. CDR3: CAILGEGHEQFF. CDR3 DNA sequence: TGCGCCATCCTGGGGGAGGGCCATGAGCAGTTCTTC.

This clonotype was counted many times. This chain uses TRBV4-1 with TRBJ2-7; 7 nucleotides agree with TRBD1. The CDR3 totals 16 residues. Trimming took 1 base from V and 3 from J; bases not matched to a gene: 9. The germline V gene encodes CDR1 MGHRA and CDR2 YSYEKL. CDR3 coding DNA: TGCGCCAGCAGCCAAGTACGACAGGGTTCAAGCTACGAGCAGTACTTC. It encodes CASSQVRQGSSYEQYF.

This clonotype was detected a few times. The CDR3 reads CASSLGSGTNNEQFF. As DNA, the CDR3 is TGTGCCAGCAGTTTAGGGTCAGGGACTAACAATGAGCAGTTCTTC. The J gene is TRBJ2-1, the V gene TRBV12-3 or TRBV12-4; 7 nucleotides align to TRBD2. J lost 5 bases, V lost 1 base, and 5 bases had no gene match. The CDR3 length is 15 residues.

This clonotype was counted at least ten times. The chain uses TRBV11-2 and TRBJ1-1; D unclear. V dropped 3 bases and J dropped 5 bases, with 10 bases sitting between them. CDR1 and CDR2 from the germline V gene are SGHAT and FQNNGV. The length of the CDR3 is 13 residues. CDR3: CASSFRLGTEAFF. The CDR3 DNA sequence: TGTGCCAGCAGCTTTAGGCTGGGGACTGAAGCTTTCTTT.

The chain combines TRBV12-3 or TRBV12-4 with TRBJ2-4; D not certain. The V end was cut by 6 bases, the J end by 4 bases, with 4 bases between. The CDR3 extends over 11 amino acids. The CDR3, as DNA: TGTGCCAGCAGCCAAAAAAACATTCAGTACTTC. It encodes CASSQKNIQYF.

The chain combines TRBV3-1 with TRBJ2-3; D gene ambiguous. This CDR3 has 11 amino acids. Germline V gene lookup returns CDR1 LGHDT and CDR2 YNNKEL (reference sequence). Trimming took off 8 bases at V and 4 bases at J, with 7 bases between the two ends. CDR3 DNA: TGTGCCAGCGGAAAAGCAGATACGCAGTATTTT. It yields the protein CASGKADTQYF.

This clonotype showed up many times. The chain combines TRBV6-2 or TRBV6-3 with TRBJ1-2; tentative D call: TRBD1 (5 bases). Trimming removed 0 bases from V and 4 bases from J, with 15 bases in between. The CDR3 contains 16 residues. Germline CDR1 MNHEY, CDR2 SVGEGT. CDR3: CASSYSGVSGPYGYTF. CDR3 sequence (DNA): TGTGCCAGCAGTTACTCGGGAGTCTCGGGGCCCTATGGCTACACCTTC.

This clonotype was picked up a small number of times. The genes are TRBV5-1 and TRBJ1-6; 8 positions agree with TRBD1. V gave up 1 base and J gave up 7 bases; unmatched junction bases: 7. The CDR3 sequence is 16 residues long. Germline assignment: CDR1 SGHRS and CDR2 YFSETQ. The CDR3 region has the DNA TGCGCCAGCAGCTTGAACCCTGGACAGGGCAATTCACCCCTCCACTTT. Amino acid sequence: CASSLNPGQGNSPLHF.

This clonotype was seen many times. CDR3 coding DNA: TGTGCCAGCACACCCGGGCAGTTGGGCTTCGCTGAAGCTTTCTTT. Translated: CASTPGQLGFAEAFF. The gene calls are TRBV6-5 and TRBJ1-1; unclear D gene. V lost 7 bases and J lost 6, with 21 bases in between. From germline, CDR1 is MNHEY and CDR2 SVGAGI. This CDR3 is built from 15 residues.

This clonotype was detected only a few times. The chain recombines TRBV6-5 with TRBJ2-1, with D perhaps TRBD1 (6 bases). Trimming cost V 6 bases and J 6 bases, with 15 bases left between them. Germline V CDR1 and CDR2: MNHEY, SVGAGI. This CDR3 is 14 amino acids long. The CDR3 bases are TGTGCCAGCAGGACGGTAGGGGGACCCAATGAGCAGTTCTTC. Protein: CASRTVGGPNEQFF.

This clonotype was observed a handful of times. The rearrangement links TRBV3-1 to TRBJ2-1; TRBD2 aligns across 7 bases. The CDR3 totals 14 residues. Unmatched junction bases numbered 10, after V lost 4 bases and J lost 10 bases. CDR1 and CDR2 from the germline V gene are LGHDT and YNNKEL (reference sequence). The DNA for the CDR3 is TGTGCCAGCAGCCCTAGGGGAGCTAGCGGCGAGCAGTTCTTC. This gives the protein CASSPRGASGEQFF.

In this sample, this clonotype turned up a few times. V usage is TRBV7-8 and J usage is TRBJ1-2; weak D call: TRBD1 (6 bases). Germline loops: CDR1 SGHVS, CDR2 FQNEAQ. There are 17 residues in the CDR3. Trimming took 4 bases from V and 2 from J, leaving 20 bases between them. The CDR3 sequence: CASSYRTVGPQNYGYTF. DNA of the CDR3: TGTGCCAGCAGCTACCGGACAGTCGGCCCACAAAACTATGGCTACACCTTC.

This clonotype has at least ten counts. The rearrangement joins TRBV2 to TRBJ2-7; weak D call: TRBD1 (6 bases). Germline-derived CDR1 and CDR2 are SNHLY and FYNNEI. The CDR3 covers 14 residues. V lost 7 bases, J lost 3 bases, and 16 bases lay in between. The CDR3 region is CASTRTQGFYEQYF. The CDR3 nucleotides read TGTGCCAGCACTAGGACCCAGGGGTTCTACGAGCAGTACTTC. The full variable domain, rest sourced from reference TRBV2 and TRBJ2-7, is EPEVTQTPSHQVTQMGQEVILRCVPISNHLYFYWYRQILGQKVEFLVSFYNNEISEKSEIFDDQFSVERPDGSNFTLKIRSTKLEDSAMYFCASTRTQGFYEQYFGPGTRLTVT.

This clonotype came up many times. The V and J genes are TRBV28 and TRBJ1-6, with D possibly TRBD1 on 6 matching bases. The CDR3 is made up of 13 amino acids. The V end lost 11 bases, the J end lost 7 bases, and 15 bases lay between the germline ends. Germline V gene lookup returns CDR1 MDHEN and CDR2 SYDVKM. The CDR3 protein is CASSGQGNSPLHF. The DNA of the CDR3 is TGTGCCTCCTCAGGGCAGGGGAATTCACCCCTCCACTTT.

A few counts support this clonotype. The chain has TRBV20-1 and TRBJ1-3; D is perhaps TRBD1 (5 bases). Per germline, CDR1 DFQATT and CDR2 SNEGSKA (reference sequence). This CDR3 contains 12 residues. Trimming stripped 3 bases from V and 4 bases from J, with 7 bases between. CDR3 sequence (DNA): TGCAGTGCTAGTGAGGGGGGAAACACCATATATTTT. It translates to CSASEGGNTIYF.

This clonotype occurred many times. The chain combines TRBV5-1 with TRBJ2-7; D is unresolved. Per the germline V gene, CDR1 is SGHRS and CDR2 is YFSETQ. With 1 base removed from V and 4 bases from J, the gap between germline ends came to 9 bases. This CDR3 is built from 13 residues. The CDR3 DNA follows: TGCGCCAGCAGCTTGAGTATTGGTTACGAGCAGTACTTC. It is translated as CASSLSIGYEQYF.